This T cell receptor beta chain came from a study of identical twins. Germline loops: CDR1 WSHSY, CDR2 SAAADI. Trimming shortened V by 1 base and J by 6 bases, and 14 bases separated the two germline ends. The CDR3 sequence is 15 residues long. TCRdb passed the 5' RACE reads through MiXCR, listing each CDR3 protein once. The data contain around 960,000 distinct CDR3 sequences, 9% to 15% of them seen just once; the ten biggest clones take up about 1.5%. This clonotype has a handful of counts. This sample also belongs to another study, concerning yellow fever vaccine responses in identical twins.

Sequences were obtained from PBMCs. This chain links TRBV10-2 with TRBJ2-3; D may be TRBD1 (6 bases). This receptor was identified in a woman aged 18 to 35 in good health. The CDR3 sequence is CASSEFVAGEDTQYF. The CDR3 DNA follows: TGCGCCAGCAGTGAGTTTGTGGCAGGGGAGGATACGCAGTATTTT.